This T cell receptor beta chain stems from a study of blood T cell repertoires in COVID-19. Study overall: There were acute and convalescent COVID-19 samples, and they came from the United States, Italy and Spain. PBMCs, B-cell-depleted T cells, or T cells provided the cDNA or gDNA that made up the material.

Source study methods: Reference gene primer amplification in the assay estimated nucleated cell counts. Data came from immunoSEQ multiplex PCR; TCRdb stores just in-frame clones and leaves some out. That table furnishes V, J and clone size, whereas the DNA furnished D and trimming. Among about 200,000 clones listed, approximately 85% were seen once. The trim removed 5 bases at V and 4 bases at J, leaving 7 bases unmatched. This CDR3 comprises 14 residues. Germline CDR1 and CDR2: SNHLY and FYNNEI. The TCR was taken from a man aged 60 to 69 with acute or convalescent COVID-19. V is TRBV2 and J is TRBJ2-7; TRBD1 matches at 8 bases. Material: peripheral blood. The CDR3 DNA is TGTGCCAGCAGTCGGGGGACAGGACCATACGAGCAGTACTTC. Translated, it gives CASSRGTGPYEQYF.